Listed here are 3 T cell receptor beta chains from one sample, sequenced in a study of CDR3 diversity in severe acne. TCRdb redid the calling of the PCR reads with MiXCR, one entry per CDR3 protein. The table lists roughly 100,000 distinct CDR3 sequences, about half of them singletons. Input material: blood. Source of these receptors: a male donor with acne.

J is TRBJ1-1 and V is TRBV6-2 or TRBV6-3; no clear D gene. The CDR3 is 13 amino acids. Germline CDR1 is MNHEY and CDR2 is SVGEGT. V lost 7 bases, J lost 0 bases, and 9 bases lay in between. CDR3 nucleotide sequence: TGTGCCAGCACCGTGCTCCTGAACACTGAAGCTTTCTTT. This sequence encodes CASTVLLNTEAFF.

Note on this clonotype: This is likely a read error, given that the CDR3 carries no conserved phenylalanine or tryptophan at its end. No DNA is shown, since the ends of the CDR3 on it are uncertain; the CDR3 is the one TCRdb lists. J is TRBJ2-2 and V is TRBV19; the tabulated D call, TRBD2, remains unverified against the DNA. The CDR3 length is 13 residues, termini included. Germline V gives CDR1 LNHDA, CDR2 SQIVND (reference sequence). The CDR3: CATGGTVHRGAVV.

With regard to this clonotype: The junction departs from the called germline gene at one end, perhaps through a read error. The chain recombines TRBV20-1 with TRBJ2-1, with 7 bases lining up with TRBD2. Germline CDR1 is DFQATT and CDR2 is SNEGSKA (reference sequence). The CDR3 has 14 residues. As DNA, the CDR3 is TGCAATGCTAGAAACGTTGCGGGAGCCGATGAGCAGTTCTTC. Its translation: CNARNVAGADEQFF.